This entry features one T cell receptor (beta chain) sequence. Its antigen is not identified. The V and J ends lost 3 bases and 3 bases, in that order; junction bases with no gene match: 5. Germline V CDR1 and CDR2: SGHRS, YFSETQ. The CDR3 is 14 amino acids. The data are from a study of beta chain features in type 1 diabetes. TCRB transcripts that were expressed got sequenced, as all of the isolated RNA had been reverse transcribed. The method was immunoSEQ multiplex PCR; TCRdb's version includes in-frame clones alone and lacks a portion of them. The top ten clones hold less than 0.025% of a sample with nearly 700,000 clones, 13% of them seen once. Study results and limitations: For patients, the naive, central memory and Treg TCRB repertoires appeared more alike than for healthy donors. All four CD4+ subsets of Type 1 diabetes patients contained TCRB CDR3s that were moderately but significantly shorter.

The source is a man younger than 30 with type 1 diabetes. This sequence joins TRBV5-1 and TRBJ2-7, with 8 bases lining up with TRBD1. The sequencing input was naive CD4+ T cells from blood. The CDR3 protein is CASSSGQGDYEQYF. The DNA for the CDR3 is TGCGCCAGCAGCTCCGGACAGGGTGACTACGAGCAGTACTTC.